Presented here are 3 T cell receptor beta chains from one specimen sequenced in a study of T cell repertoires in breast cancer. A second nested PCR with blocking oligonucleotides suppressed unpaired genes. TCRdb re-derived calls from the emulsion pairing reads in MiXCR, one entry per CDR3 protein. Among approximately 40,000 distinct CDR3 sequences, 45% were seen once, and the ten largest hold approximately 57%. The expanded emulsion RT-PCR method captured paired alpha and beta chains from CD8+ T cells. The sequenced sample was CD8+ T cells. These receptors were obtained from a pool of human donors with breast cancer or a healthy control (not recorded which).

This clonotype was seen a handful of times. The CDR3: CASRPHDYNSPLHF. Written as DNA, the CDR3 is TGTGCCAGCAGGCCCCACGACTATAATTCACCCCTCCACTTT. This chain connects TRBV11-2 to TRBJ1-6; D is undetermined. Trimming pared 6 bases from V and 3 bases from J, leaving 9 bases between. This CDR3 region has 14 residues. The germline CDR1 and CDR2 sequences are SGHAT and FQNNGV. The full variable domain, rest sourced from reference TRBV11-2 and TRBJ1-6, is EAGVAQSPRYKIIEKRQSVAFWCNPISGHATLYWYQQILGQGPKLLIQFQNNGVVDDSQLPKDRFSAERLKGVDSTLKIQPAKLEDSAVYLCASRPHDYNSPLHFGNGTRLTVT.

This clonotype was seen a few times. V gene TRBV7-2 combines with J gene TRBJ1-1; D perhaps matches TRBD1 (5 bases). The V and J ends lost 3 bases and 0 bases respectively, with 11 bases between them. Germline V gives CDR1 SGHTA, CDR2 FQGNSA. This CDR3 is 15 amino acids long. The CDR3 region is CASSFLGHLNTEAFF. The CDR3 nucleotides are TGTGCCAGCAGCTTTCTTGGACACCTGAACACTGAAGCTTTCTTT.

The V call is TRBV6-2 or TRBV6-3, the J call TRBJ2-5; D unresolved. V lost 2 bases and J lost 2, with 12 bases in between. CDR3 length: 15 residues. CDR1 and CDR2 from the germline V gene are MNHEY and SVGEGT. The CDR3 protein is CASSYGLGQQETQYF. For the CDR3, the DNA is TGTGCCAGCAGTTACGGGTTGGGCCAACAAGAGACCCAGTACTTC.